The 6 T cell receptor beta chains below were found in one sample sequenced in a study of identical twins. MiXCR, run by TCRdb on the 5' RACE reads, gives a single entry per CDR3 protein. Of some 500,000 distinct CDR3 sequences listed, less than 25% are singletons. The same specimen was also included in a second study, on T cells expressing NK-cell markers.

The specimen sequenced was CD4+ T cells sorted from blood. Receptors originate from a woman aged 18-35 years in good health.

The chain carries TRBV15 and TRBJ1-1; D call uncertain. V was clipped by 0 bases and J by 3 bases, with 5 bases between them. CDR1 and CDR2 from the germline V gene are LNHNV and YYDKDF (reference sequence). This CDR3 is 13 amino acids long. In nucleotides, the CDR3 is TGTGCCACCAGCAGAGACCTTGACACTGAAGCTTTCTTT. It is translated as CATSRDLDTEAFF.

The J gene is TRBJ2-7, the V gene TRBV6-6; 8 bases align to TRBD1. The CDR3 loop spans 13 amino acids. Germline V CDR1 and CDR2: MNHNY, SVGAGI (reference sequence). V lost 7 bases, J lost 6 bases, and 8 bases stayed unmatched. Here the CDR3 reads CASTADRGGEQYF. As DNA, the CDR3 is TGTGCCAGCACCGCAGACAGGGGAGGCGAGCAGTACTTC.

This clonotype has at least ten counts. The chain recombines TRBV5-1 with TRBJ2-3, with unresolved D. The CDR3 has 13 amino acids. Trimming pared 1 base from V and 4 bases from J, leaving 7 bases between. Germline CDR1 is SGHRS and CDR2 is YFSETQ. This CDR3 reads CASSLLEADTQYF. The CDR3 coding sequence is TGCGCCAGCAGCTTGCTAGAAGCAGATACGCAGTATTTT.

The chain couples TRBV2 to TRBJ2-7, with 14 bases that match TRBD2. The CDR3 extends over 18 amino acids. V was clipped by 5 bases and J by 3 bases; unmatched bases: 12. Per the germline V gene, CDR1 is SNHLY and CDR2 is FYNNEI. The CDR3 sequence is CASSPGLAGGPNIYEQYF. The CDR3 DNA reads TGTGCCAGCAGTCCCGGACTAGCGGGAGGTCCTAATATCTACGAGCAGTACTTC. Supplemented by reference TRBV2 and TRBJ2-7, the full variable domain reads EPEVTQTPSHQVTQMGQEVILRCVPISNHLYFYWYRQILGQKVEFLVSFYNNEISEKSEIFDDQFSVERPDGSNFTLKIRSTKLEDSAMYFCASSPGLAGGPNIYEQYFGPGTRLTVT.

This clonotype showed up just a few times. J is TRBJ1-1 and V is TRBV12-3 or TRBV12-4, with D maybe TRBD1 (6 bases). CDR3 length: 13 amino acids. Trimming removed 5 bases at V and 7 bases at J, with 14 bases between. CDR3 bases: TGTGCCAGCAGTGAGATAGACAGGAATGAAGCTTTCTTT. It yields the protein CASSEIDRNEAFF.

The chain carries TRBV5-5 and TRBJ2-1; possibly TRBD2 for D (5 bases). CDR1 and CDR2 from the germline V gene are SGHKS and YYEKEE (reference sequence). The CDR3 runs 14 residues. With 3 bases removed from V and 0 bases from J, the gap between germline ends came to 7 bases. The CDR3: CASSSDSSYNEQFF. The CDR3 DNA is TGTGCCAGCAGCTCGGACTCCTCCTACAATGAGCAGTTCTTC.